Following are 21 T cell receptor beta chains from one sample sequenced in a study of OX40 agonist ivuxolimab in advanced cancers. The repertoire was sequenced with immunoSEQ multiplex PCR; TCRdb's copy has only in-frame clones and lacks some. The sample includes about 25,000 clones, around four fifths of them seen just once. The specimen comprised CD4+ or CD8+ T cells sorted from blood, sampled in a trial of the OX40 agonist ivuxolimab. These TCRs come from an adult with an advanced solid tumor such as melanoma, head and neck, liver or kidney cancer.

This chain uses TRBV4-1 with TRBJ1-1, with D possibly matching TRBD1 (6 bases). The CDR3 consists of 15 residues. Deletions cut 0 bases from V and 3 bases from J, with 11 bases between. Per the germline V gene, CDR1 is MGHRA and CDR2 is YSYEKL. The DNA of the CDR3 is TGCGCCAGCAGCCAAGATCGGGGGCCCGACACTGAAGCTTTCTTT. This sequence encodes CASSQDRGPDTEAFF.

The genes are TRBV6-6 and TRBJ2-7, with 10 positions matching TRBD2. Trimming at V came to 2 bases and at J to 3 bases, leaving 4 bases not matched to a gene. CDR1 and CDR2 from the germline V gene are MNHNY and SVGAGI (reference sequence). The CDR3 extends over 15 amino acids. CDR3 nucleotides: TGTGCCAGCAGTTACGGACTAGCGGCCAACTACGAGCAGTACTTC. Amino acids: CASSYGLAANYEQYF.

The rearrangement uses TRBV6-1 and TRBJ2-1, with unresolved D. CDR1 and CDR2 from the germline V gene are MNHNS and SASEGT. This CDR3 is 15 amino acids long. The V end was cut by 6 bases, the J end by 4 bases, with 16 bases between. CDR3 bases: TGTGCCAGCAGACTAATAGGAGACCTTTACAATGAGCAGTTCTTC. Translation: CASRLIGDLYNEQFF.

This chain joins TRBV2 and TRBJ2-2; 15 positions agree with TRBD2. V shed 7 bases and J 1 base; nucleotides not matched to a gene: 13. CDR3 length: 20 residues. The germline CDR1 and CDR2 sequences are SNHLY and FYNNEI. The CDR3 reads CASTTRTPGLAGGNTGELFF. CDR3 nucleotides: TGTGCCAGCACCACCCGCACCCCGGGACTAGCGGGGGGGAACACCGGGGAGCTGTTTTTT.

This clone showed up just once. The V and J genes are TRBV5-6 and TRBJ1-4; D is unresolved. Germline V gene data show CDR1 as SGHDT and CDR2 as YYEEEE. Trimming cost V 0 bases and J 7 bases, with 1 base left between them. The CDR3 has 11 residues. For the CDR3, the DNA is TGTGCCAGCAGCTTGGGTGAAAAACTGTTTTTT. The encoded protein is CASSLGEKLFF.

The gene calls are TRBV7-9 and TRBJ1-2; D not resolved. Germline CDR1 is SEHNR and CDR2 is FQNEAQ (reference sequence). Trimming removed 1 base at V and 3 bases at J, with 12 bases between. The CDR3 totals 15 residues. CDR3 in amino acids: CASSLGYNVDYGYTF. In DNA, the CDR3 is TGTGCCAGCAGCTTAGGTTACAACGTAGACTATGGCTACACCTTC.

The V and J genes are TRBV30 and TRBJ2-1, with 7 nucleotides matching TRBD1. The J segment lost 3 bases and the V segment lost 0 bases, leaving 2 bases of the junction unmatched. Germline V gives CDR1 GTSNPN, CDR2 SVGIG (reference sequence). This CDR3 is 14 amino acids long. CDR3 sequence reads: CAWSVQGYYNEQFF. The CDR3 DNA follows: TGTGCCTGGAGTGTACAGGGGTACTACAATGAGCAGTTCTTC.

The rearrangement links TRBV5-6 to TRBJ2-7; no reliable D call. Trimming removed 7 bases from V and 6 bases from J, with 20 bases in between. Per the germline V gene, CDR1 is SGHDT and CDR2 is YYEEEE. CDR3 length equals 14 residues. CDR3 sequence reads: CASAMASTPLEQYF. The CDR3 coding sequence is TGTGCCAGCGCTATGGCAAGTACCCCACTCGAGCAGTACTTC.

This clone has a handful of counts. The rearrangement uses TRBV4-1 and TRBJ2-1, with TRBD2 matching 10 bases. V shed 2 bases and J 6 bases; nucleotides not matched to a gene: 7. The length of the CDR3 is 16 residues. Germline V CDR1 and CDR2: MGHRA, YSYEKL. The CDR3 spells CASSQLAGEVINEQFF. CDR3 sequence (DNA): TGCGCCAGCAGCCAACTAGCGGGGGAAGTGATCAATGAGCAGTTCTTC.

The chain links TRBV10-3 to TRBJ2-7; no clear D gene. There are 15 residues in the CDR3. CDR1 and CDR2 (germline): ENHRY, SYGVKD. V was cut by 3 bases and J by 0 bases, with 12 bases left in between. CDR3 DNA sequence: TGTGCCATCAGTGACTTCGGCAGTAGCTCCTACGAGCAGTACTTC. Translating gives CAISDFGSSSYEQYF.

The chain uses TRBV28 and TRBJ1-5, with D hard to call. V dropped 1 base and J dropped 2 bases, with 6 bases sitting between them. Looked up from germline, CDR1 is MDHEN and CDR2 is SYDVKM. The CDR3 has 14 residues. In nucleotides, the CDR3 is TGTGCCAGCAGTTTATCCGACGGCAATCAGCCCCAGCATTTT. Translating it yields CASSLSDGNQPQHF.

The chain joins TRBV28 to TRBJ1-6; D is unclear. The CDR3 extends over 14 amino acids. Per germline, CDR1 MDHEN and CDR2 SYDVKM. V was clipped by 4 bases and J by 7 bases, with 11 bases between them. CDR3 residues: CASSSGLYNSPLHF. The CDR3 bases are TGTGCCAGCAGTTCAGGCCTTTACAATTCACCCCTCCACTTT. Filled out from reference TRBV28 and TRBJ1-6, the complete variable domain reads DVKVTQSSRYLVKRTGEKVFLECVQDMDHENMFWYRQDPGLGLRLIYFSYDVKMKEKGDIPEGYSVSREKKERFSLILESASTNQTSMYLCASSSGLYNSPLHFGNGTRLTVT.

The V gene is TRBV9, the J gene TRBJ2-3; TRBD2 is a possible D gene (5 bases). The germline V gene encodes CDR1 SGDLS and CDR2 YYNGEE. The CDR3 contains 15 residues. The V end was cut by 0 bases, the J end by 3 bases, with 11 bases between. The CDR3 DNA sequence: TGTGCCAGCAGCGTAGAGGGCGCGGGTACAGATACGCAGTATTTT. Residues: CASSVEGAGTDTQYF. The full variable domain, with the rest looked up from reference TRBV9 and TRBJ2-3, is DSGVTQTPKHLITATGQRVTLRCSPRSGDLSVYWYQQSLDQGLQFLIQYYNGEERAKGNILERFSAQQFPDLHSELNLSSLELGDSALYFCASSVEGAGTDTQYFGPGTRLTVL.

The chain recombines TRBV11-2 with TRBJ2-7; maybe TRBD2 (6 bases). The V gene's germline CDR1 is SGHAT and CDR2 FQNNGV. Trimming removed 6 bases from V and 4 bases from J, with 10 bases in between. The CDR3 contains 12 residues. The CDR3 DNA sequence: TGTGCCAGCAGTCACGCGGGGTACGAGCAGTACTTC. Translated, it gives CASSHAGYEQYF.

The rearrangement links TRBV10-3 to TRBJ2-7; D is possibly TRBD2 (5 bases). The CDR3 has 13 amino acids. Looked up from germline, CDR1 is ENHRY and CDR2 is SYGVKD. Trimming shortened V by 3 bases and J by 5 bases, and 11 bases separated the two germline ends. The CDR3 protein is CAISDSARDEQYF. CDR3 sequence (DNA): TGTGCCATCAGTGATTCGGCGAGGGACGAGCAGTACTTC.

V is TRBV9 and J is TRBJ2-1; 13 positions agree with TRBD2. Germline assignment: CDR1 SGDLS and CDR2 YYNGEE. The trim removed 0 bases at V and 7 bases at J, leaving 7 bases unmatched. The CDR3 runs 17 residues. The CDR3 DNA follows: TGTGCCAGCAGCGTAGTGTGGACTAGCGGGAGTTATAATGAGCAGTTCTTC. Protein: CASSVVWTSGSYNEQFF.

The V gene is TRBV4-1, the J gene TRBJ2-3, with unresolved D. The CDR3 totals 14 residues. The V gene's germline CDR1 is MGHRA and CDR2 YSYEKL. The V end was cut by 2 bases, the J end by 3 bases, with 9 bases between. The CDR3 coding sequence is TGCGCCAGCAGCCAAACGGCTTATACAGATACGCAGTATTTT. Its protein is CASSQTAYTDTQYF.

The V gene is TRBV7-8, the J gene TRBJ2-5; D is tentatively TRBD1 or TRBD2 (6 bases each). The CDR3 loop spans 16 amino acids. Germline V CDR1 and CDR2: SGHVS, FQNEAQ. V lost 3 bases to trimming and J lost 2 bases, with 16 bases between them. The CDR3 DNA follows: TGTGCCAGCAGCTTGGGACTTGGGGGCAAACAAGAGACCCAGTACTTC. Encoded protein: CASSLGLGGKQETQYF.

The chain employs TRBV7-2 and TRBJ1-6; D ambiguous. V lost 5 bases to trimming and J lost 10 bases, with 9 bases between them. CDR1 and CDR2 from the germline V gene are SGHTA and FQGNSA. The CDR3 extends over 12 amino acids. The CDR3 DNA sequence: TGTGCCAGCAGCGGACTAAACTCACCCCTCCACTTT. This codes for CASSGLNSPLHF.

The chain recombines TRBV7-9 with TRBJ1-6; no clear D. V lost 5 bases to trimming and J lost 8 bases, with 10 bases between them. This CDR3 region has 13 residues. CDR1 and CDR2 (germline): SEHNR, FQNEAQ (reference sequence). The CDR3: CASSEPGDSPLHF. DNA for the CDR3: TGTGCCAGCAGCGAACCGGGAGATTCACCCCTCCACTTT.

This chain uses TRBV5-4 with TRBJ1-2; D gene ambiguous. The CDR3 extends over 14 amino acids. Germline CDR1 is SGHNT and CDR2 is YYREEE (reference sequence). V gave up 6 bases and J gave up 4 bases, with 16 bases separating them. The CDR3 DNA sequence: TGTGCCAGCACCGTAGCTAGGGAGGGCTATGGCTACACCTTC. Its protein product is CASTVAREGYGYTF.